The rows below give T cell receptor beta chains drawn from one sample of a study of post-analysis software for immune sequencing data. MiXCR, run by TCRdb on the PCR reads, gives a single entry per CDR3 protein. This table holds over 300,000 distinct CDR3 sequences, roughly 38% found once. Sequencing was performed on blood. The receptor set was obtained from a girl aged 10-17 years with multiple sclerosis. The CDR3 runs from the conserved cysteine through the conserved F or W. D genes are given only for firm matches. A row's size may be missing; if present it is once, few, many or a size class.

V gene	J gene	D gene	clone size	CDR3 length	CDR3 protein	CDR3 DNA
TRBV5-1	TRBJ2-7	TRBD2	few	14	CASSPVAGGDEQYF	TGCGCCAGCAGCCCGGTGGCGGGGGGGGACGAGCAGTACTTC
TRBV29-1	TRBJ1-1	-	few	14	CSVVSLSQTTEAFF	TGCAGCGTGGTTAGCTTATCACAAACCACTGAAGCTTTCTTT
TRBV20-1	TRBJ2-7	-	-	13	CSARPRTGYEQYF	TGCAGTGCTAGACCGCGGACTGGTTACGAGCAGTACTTC
TRBV28	TRBJ2-1	TRBD1	few	12	CASSPRQGEQFF	TGTGCCAGCAGTCCTAGACAGGGCGAGCAGTTCTTC
TRBV4-2	TRBJ2-5	TRBD2	-	17	CASSQGGLAGGLETQYF	TGTGCCAGCAGCCAAGGCGGACTAGCGGGGGGCTTGGAGACCCAGTACTTC
TRBV10-3	TRBJ2-7	-	few	11	CAIGSSYEQYF	TGTGCCATCGGAAGCTCCTACGAGCAGTACTTC
TRBV7-9	TRBJ1-2	-	-	15	CASSLEGGTNYGYTF	TGTGCCAGCAGCTTAGAAGGTGGAACTAACTATGGCTACACCTTC
TRBV20-1	TRBJ2-7	-	-	13	CSARGGVGDEQYF	TGCAGCGCTAGAGGGGGGGTTGGCGACGAGCAGTACTTC
TRBV20-1	TRBJ2-5	TRBD2	-	17	CSARDPSGGTRQETQYF	TGCAGTGCTAGAGATCCTAGCGGGGGGACTCGCCAAGAGACCCAGTACTTC
TRBV12-3/TRBV12-4	TRBJ2-1	TRBD2	many	13	CASRAGGGNEQFF	TGTGCCAGCAGGGCTGGGGGGGGCAATGAGCAGTTCTTC
TRBV10-3	TRBJ2-7	-	-	14	CAISESGLRYEQYF	TGTGCCATCAGTGAGTCGGGGCTCAGATACGAGCAGTACTTC
TRBV7-9	TRBJ2-7	TRBD2	-	16	CASFDPRGGLNHEQYF	TGTGCCAGCTTCGACCCCCGGGGGGGCCTAAACCACGAGCAGTACTTC
TRBV12-3/TRBV12-4	TRBJ2-7	TRBD1	-	14	CASDSGQGVREQYF	TGTGCCAGCGACTCCGGACAGGGGGTGAGAGAGCAGTACTTC